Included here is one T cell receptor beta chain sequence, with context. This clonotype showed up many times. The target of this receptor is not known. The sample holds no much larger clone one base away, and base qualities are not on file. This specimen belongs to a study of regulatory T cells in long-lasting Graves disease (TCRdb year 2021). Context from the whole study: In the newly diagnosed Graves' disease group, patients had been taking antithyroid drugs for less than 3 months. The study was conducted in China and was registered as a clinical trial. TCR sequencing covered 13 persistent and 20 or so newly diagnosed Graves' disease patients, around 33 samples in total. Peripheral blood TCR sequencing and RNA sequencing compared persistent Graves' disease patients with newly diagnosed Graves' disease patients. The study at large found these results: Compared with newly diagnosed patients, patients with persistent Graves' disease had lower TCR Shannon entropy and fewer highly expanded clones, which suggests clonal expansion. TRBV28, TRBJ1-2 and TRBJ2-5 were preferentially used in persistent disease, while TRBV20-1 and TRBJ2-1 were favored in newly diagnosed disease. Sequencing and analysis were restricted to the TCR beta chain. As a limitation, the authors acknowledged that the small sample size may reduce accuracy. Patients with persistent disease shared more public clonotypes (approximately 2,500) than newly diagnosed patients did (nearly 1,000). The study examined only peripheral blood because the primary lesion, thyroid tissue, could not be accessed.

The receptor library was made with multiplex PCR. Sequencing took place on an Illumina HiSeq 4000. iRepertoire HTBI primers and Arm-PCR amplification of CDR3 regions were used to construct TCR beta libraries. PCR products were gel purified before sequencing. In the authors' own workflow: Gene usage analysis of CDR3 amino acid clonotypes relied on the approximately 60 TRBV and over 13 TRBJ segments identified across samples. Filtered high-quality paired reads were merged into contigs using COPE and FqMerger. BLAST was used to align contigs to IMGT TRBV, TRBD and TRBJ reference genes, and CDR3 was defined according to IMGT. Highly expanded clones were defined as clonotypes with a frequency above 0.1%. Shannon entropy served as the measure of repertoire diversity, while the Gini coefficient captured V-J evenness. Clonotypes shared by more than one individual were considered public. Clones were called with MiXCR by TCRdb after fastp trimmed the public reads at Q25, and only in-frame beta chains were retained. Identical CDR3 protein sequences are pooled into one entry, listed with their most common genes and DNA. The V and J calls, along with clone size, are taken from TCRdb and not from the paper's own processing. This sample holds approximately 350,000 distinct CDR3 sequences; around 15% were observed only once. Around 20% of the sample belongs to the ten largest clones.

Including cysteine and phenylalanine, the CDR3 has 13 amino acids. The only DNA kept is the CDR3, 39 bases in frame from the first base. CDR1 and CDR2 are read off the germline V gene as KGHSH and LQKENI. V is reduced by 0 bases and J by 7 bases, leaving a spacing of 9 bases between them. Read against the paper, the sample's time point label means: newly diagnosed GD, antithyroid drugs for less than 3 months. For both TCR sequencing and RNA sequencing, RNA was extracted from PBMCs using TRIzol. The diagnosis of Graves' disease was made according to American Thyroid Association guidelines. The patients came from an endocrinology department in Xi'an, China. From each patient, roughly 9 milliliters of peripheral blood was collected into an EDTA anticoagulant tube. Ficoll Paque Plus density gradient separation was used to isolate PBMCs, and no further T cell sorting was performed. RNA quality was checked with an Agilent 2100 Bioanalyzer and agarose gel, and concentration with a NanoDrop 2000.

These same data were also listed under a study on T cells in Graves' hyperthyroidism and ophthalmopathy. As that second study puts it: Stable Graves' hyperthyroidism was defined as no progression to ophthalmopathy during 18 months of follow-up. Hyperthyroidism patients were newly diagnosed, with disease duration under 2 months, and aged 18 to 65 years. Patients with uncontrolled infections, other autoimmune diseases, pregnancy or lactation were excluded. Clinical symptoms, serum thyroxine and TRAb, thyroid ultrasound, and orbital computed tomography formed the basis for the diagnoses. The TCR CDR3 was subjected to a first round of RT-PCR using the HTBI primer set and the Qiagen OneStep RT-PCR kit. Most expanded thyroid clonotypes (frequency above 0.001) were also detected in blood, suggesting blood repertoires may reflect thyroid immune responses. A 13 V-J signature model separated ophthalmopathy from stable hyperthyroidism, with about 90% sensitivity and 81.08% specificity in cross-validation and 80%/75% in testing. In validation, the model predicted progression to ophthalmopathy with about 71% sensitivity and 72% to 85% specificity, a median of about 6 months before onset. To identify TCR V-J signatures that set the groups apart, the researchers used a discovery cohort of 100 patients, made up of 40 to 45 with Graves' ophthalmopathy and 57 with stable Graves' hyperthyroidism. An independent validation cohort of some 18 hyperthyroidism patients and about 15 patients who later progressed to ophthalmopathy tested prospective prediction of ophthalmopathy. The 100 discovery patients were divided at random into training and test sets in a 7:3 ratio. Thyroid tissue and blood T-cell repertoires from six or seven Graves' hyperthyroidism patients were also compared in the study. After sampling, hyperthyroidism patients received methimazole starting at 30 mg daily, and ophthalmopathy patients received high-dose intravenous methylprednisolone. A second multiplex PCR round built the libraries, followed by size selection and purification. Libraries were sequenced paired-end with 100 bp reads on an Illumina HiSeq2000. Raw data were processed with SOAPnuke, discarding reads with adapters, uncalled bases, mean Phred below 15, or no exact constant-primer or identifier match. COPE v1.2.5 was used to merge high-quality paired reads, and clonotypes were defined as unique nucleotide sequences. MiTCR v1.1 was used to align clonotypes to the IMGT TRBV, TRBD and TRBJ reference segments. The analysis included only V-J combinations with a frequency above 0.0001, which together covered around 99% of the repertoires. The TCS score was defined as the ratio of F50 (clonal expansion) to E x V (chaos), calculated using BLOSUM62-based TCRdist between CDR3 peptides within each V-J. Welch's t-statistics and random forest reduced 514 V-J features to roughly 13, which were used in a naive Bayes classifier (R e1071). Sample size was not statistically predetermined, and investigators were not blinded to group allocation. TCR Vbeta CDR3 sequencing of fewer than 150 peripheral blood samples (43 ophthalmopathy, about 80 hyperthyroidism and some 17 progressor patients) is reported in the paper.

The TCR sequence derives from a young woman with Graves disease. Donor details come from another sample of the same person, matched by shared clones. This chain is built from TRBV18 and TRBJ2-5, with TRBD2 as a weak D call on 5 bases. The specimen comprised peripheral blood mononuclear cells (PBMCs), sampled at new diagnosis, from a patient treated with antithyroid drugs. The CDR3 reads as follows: CASSPPARGTQYF. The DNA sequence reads TGTGCCAGCTCACCACCCGCCCGGGGGACCCAGTACTTC. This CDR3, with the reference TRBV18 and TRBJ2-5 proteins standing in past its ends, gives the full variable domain NAGVMQNPRHLVRRRGQEARLRCSPMKGHSHVYWYRQLPEEGLKFMVYLQKENIIDESGMPKERFSAEFPKEGPSILRIQQVVRGDSAAYFCASSPPARGTQYFGPGTRLLVL.